These T cell receptor beta chains were read from a single sample in a study of blood T cell repertoires in COVID-19. Clones were sequenced by immunoSEQ multiplex PCR, and TCRdb holds only the in-frame ones, with some missing. The repertoire holds 410,000 or so clones, approximately 89% seen once, with roughly 1.6% in the top ten. The sequencing input was peripheral blood. The receptors originated from a woman aged 40 to 50 with COVID-19, enrolled during active disease. CDR3s include the opening cysteine and the closing phenylalanine or tryptophan. D genes are given only for firm matches. Rows may omit the clone size; those that give it use once, few, many or a size class.

clone_size,v_call,d_call,j_call,cdr3_aa,cdr3_nt
-,TRBV27,-,TRBJ2-2,CASSAERGTGELFF,TGTGCCAGCAGTGCGGAACGAGGGACCGGGGAGCTGTTTTTT
-,TRBV11-2,-,TRBJ1-2,CASSPPDYGYTF,TGTGCCAGCTCTCCTCCTGACTATGGCTACACCTTC
-,TRBV29-1,-,TRBJ1-2,CSVGERTTSYTF,TGCAGCGTTGGGGAGAGAACTACGAGCTACACCTTC
few,TRBV11-2,-,TRBJ1-3,CASSYAGLSSGNTIYF,TGTGCCAGCAGCTACGCGGGACTGAGCTCTGGAAACACCATATATTTT
-,TRBV27,TRBD1,TRBJ1-1,CASGQGGSITEAFF,TGTGCCAGCGGACAGGGGGGTAGTATCACTGAAGCTTTCTTT
-,TRBV5-6,-,TRBJ1-1,CASSLRAGGREAFF,TGTGCCAGCAGCCTCCGTGCCGGGGGGCGGGAAGCTTTCTTT
-,TRBV27,-,TRBJ1-6,CASSFGRENSPLHF,TGTGCCAGCAGTTTTGGACGGGAGAATTCACCCCTCCACTTT
-,TRBV7-2,TRBD1,TRBJ2-2,CASSRDRVGELFF,TGTGCCAGCAGCCGGGACAGGGTCGGGGAGCTGTTTTTT
-,TRBV9,TRBD1,TRBJ1-2,CASSPQPQGAVGYTF,TGTGCCAGCAGCCCCCAACCCCAGGGGGCGGTTGGCTACACCTTC
-,TRBV7-2,TRBD2,TRBJ2-7,CASSFNSGGISYEQYF,TGTGCCAGCAGCTTCAATAGCGGGGGCATCTCCTACGAGCAGTACTTC
-,TRBV6-5,-,TRBJ2-3,CASSYAGLLTDTQYF,TGTGCCAGCAGTTACGCGGGACTCCTCACAGATACGCAGTATTTT
-,TRBV9,TRBD1,TRBJ1-1,CASSARTGVNTEAFF,TGTGCCAGCAGCGCCCGGACAGGGGTGAACACTGAAGCTTTCTTT
-,TRBV2,-,TRBJ1-6,CASSTDWTNSPLHF,TGTGCCAGCAGTACCGACTGGACAAATTCACCCCTCCACTTT
-,TRBV6-1,-,TRBJ1-1,CASSEEAGIATEAFF,TGTGCCAGCAGTGAAGAGGCGGGGATTGCCACTGAAGCTTTCTTT
-,TRBV6-2/TRBV6-3,-,TRBJ2-6,CASSYRGRGTSGANVLTF,TGTGCCAGCAGTTACCGTGGCAGGGGCACCTCTGGGGCCAACGTCCTGACTTTC
-,TRBV9,TRBD1,TRBJ2-3,CASSVRPGQSSTDTQYF,TGTGCCAGCAGCGTTCGACCGGGACAGTCTAGCACAGATACGCAGTATTTT
-,TRBV10-3,TRBD1,TRBJ1-5,CAIRGQGDQPQHF,TGTGCCATCAGGGGACAGGGGGATCAGCCCCAGCATTTT
-,TRBV25-1,-,TRBJ2-1,CASSSVYNEQFF,TGTGCCAGCAGTTCAGTTTACAATGAGCAGTTCTTC
-,TRBV29-1,-,TRBJ1-2,CSVEDRVAGNGYTF,TGCAGCGTTGAAGATCGGGTAGCCGGGAATGGCTACACCTTC
-,TRBV5-6,-,TRBJ2-5,CASSLDASGETQYF,TGTGCCAGCAGCTTGGATGCCTCCGGGGAGACCCAGTACTTC
-,TRBV3-1/TRBV3-2,-,TRBJ1-3,CASSQDCEGGGNTIYF,TGTGCCAGCAGCCAAGATTGTGAAGGGGGAGGAAACACCATATATTTT
-,TRBV4-1,TRBD1,TRBJ1-3,CASSQVPTGWQNTIYF,TGCGCCAGCAGCCAAGTTCCGACAGGGTGGCAAAACACCATATATTTT